Listed below are T cell receptor beta chains from one sample, sequenced in a study of graft-versus-host responses after intestinal transplantation. For these receptors, no antigen is known. Only in-frame clones appear in the TCRdb table, and some are missing; sequencing was by immunoSEQ multiplex PCR. The sample yields about 86,000 clones, 91% seen once. The sample was unstimulated CD8+ T cells sorted from spleen or lymph node cells, taken before intestinal transplant. The receptor source for this set is a human donor who received an intestinal transplant. CDR3s include the opening cysteine and the closing phenylalanine or tryptophan. The D gene is left open where the match is weak.

v_gene: TRBV4-1
j_gene: TRBJ2-6
d_gene: -
CDR3aa: CASSPSGTPLSGANVLTF

v_gene: TRBV7-9
j_gene: TRBJ1-1
d_gene: -
CDR3aa: CATIGGEAFF

v_gene: TRBV4-1
j_gene: TRBJ2-3
d_gene: -
CDR3aa: CASSQEGRGYTDTQYF

v_gene: TRBV6-5
j_gene: TRBJ2-5
d_gene: TRBD2
CDR3aa: CASSPTSGSVETQYF

v_gene: TRBV5-4
j_gene: TRBJ1-1
d_gene: TRBD1
CDR3aa: CASSVRGQFINTEAFF

v_gene: TRBV5-1
j_gene: TRBJ2-1
d_gene: -
CDR3aa: CASSLLSRETSYNEQFF

v_gene: TRBV7-9
j_gene: TRBJ2-1
d_gene: TRBD2
CDR3aa: CASSLTLADYNEQFF

v_gene: TRBV7-9
j_gene: TRBJ2-1
d_gene: TRBD1
CDR3aa: CASSYQGADYNEQFF

v_gene: TRBV27
j_gene: TRBJ2-7
d_gene: -
CDR3aa: CASSPNLAYEQYF

v_gene: TRBV4-1
j_gene: TRBJ2-7
d_gene: -
CDR3aa: CASSQEGPFGGYEQYF

v_gene: TRBV29-1
j_gene: TRBJ1-1
d_gene: -
CDR3aa: CSVEVYEAFF

v_gene: TRBV7-6
j_gene: TRBJ1-1
d_gene: TRBD1
CDR3aa: CASSLRGSSNTEAFF

v_gene: TRBV7-6
j_gene: TRBJ1-1
d_gene: -
CDR3aa: CASVSGNTEAFF

v_gene: TRBV27
j_gene: TRBJ2-5
d_gene: -
CDR3aa: CASRTPGGETQYF

v_gene: TRBV5-4
j_gene: TRBJ2-7
d_gene: TRBD2
CDR3aa: CASSSDLAGETYEQYF

v_gene: TRBV4-1
j_gene: TRBJ1-5
d_gene: -
CDR3aa: CASSQERLSYQPQHF

v_gene: TRBV4-1
j_gene: TRBJ2-2
d_gene: TRBD2
CDR3aa: CASSPRPTSGEIGGELFF

v_gene: TRBV6-5
j_gene: TRBJ2-1
d_gene: TRBD2
CDR3aa: CASRVGGGLYNEQFF

v_gene: TRBV19
j_gene: TRBJ2-7
d_gene: -
CDR3aa: CASSIDYGSYEQYF

v_gene: TRBV7-9
j_gene: TRBJ1-2
d_gene: -
CDR3aa: CASSFPGQIDGYTF

v_gene: TRBV7-9
j_gene: TRBJ2-7
d_gene: -
CDR3aa: CASSNQGFFSYEQYF

v_gene: TRBV6-1
j_gene: TRBJ1-5
d_gene: TRBD1
CDR3aa: CASSGIRTGTLYSNQPQHF

v_gene: TRBV11-2
j_gene: TRBJ2-5
d_gene: -
CDR3aa: CASSPWRGQETQYF

v_gene: TRBV7-6
j_gene: TRBJ2-7
d_gene: -
CDR3aa: CASSLSGLSYEQYF

v_gene: TRBV6-5
j_gene: TRBJ2-1
d_gene: TRBD2
CDR3aa: CASRQREVLGEQFF

v_gene: TRBV2
j_gene: -
d_gene: -
CDR3aa: CASRGWDTPSYEQYF

v_gene: TRBV27
j_gene: TRBJ2-7
d_gene: -
CDR3aa: CASSLGARYEQYF

v_gene: TRBV5-4
j_gene: TRBJ2-7
d_gene: TRBD1
CDR3aa: CASSGVGQGAYEQYF

v_gene: TRBV6-5
j_gene: TRBJ2-5
d_gene: TRBD1
CDR3aa: CASSYSNRGPQETQYF

v_gene: TRBV7-8
j_gene: TRBJ1-4
d_gene: -
CDR3aa: CASRRTNEKLFF

v_gene: TRBV6-5
j_gene: TRBJ2-7
d_gene: TRBD1
CDR3aa: CASSADRPDYEQYF